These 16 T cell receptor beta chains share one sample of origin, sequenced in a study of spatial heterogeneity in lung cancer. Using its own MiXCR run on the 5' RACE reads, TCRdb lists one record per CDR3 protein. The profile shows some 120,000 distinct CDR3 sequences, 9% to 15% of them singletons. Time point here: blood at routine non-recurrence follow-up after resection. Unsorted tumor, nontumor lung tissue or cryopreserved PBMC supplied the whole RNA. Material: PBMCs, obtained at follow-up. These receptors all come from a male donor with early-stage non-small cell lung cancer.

The CDR3 sequence: CASSGTSGAYYEQYF. CDR3 nucleotide sequence: TGTGCCAGCAGTGGAACTAGCGGGGCATACTACGAGCAGTACTTC. The genes are TRBV25-1 and TRBJ2-7; 10 bases align to TRBD2. J was trimmed by 3 bases and V by 4 bases; bases with no gene match: 6. Germline CDR1 and CDR2: MGHDK and SYGVNS. The CDR3 spans 15 residues.

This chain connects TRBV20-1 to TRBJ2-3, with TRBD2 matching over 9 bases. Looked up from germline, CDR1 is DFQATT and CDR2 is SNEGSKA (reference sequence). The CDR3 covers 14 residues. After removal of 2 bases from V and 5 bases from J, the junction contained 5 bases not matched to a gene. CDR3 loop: CSARLAGAGDTQYF. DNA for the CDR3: TGCAGTGCTAGATTAGCGGGGGCCGGAGATACGCAGTATTTT.

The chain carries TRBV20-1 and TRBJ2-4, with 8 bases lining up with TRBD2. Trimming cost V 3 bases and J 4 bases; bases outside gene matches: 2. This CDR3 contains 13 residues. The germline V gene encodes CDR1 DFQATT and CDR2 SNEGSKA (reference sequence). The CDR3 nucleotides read TGCAGTGCTAGCCCTAGCGGGAAAAACATTCAGTACTTC. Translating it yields CSASPSGKNIQYF.

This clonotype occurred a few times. In nucleotides, the CDR3 is TGTGCCAGCAGCCCCTGGGGGGGCAGGGATGATGGCTACACCTTC. Translating gives CASSPWGGRDDGYTF. This chain connects TRBV7-2 to TRBJ1-2, with D possibly being TRBD1 (6 bases). Germline CDR1 reads SGHTA; CDR2 reads FQGNSA. V was pared by 5 bases and J by 6 bases, with 19 bases between. The CDR3 consists of 15 residues. The full variable domain, rest sourced from reference TRBV7-2 and TRBJ1-2, is GAGVSQSPSNKVTEKGKDVELRCDPISGHTALYWYRQSLGQGLEFLIYFQGNSAPDKSGLPSDRFSAERTGGSVSTLTIQRTQQEDSAVYLCASSPWGGRDDGYTFGSGTRLTVV.

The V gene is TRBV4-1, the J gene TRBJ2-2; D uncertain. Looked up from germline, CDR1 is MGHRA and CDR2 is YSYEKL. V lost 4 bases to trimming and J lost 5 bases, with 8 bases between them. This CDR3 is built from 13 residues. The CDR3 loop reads CASSPPMTGELFF. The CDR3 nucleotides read TGCGCCAGCAGCCCCCCTATGACCGGGGAGCTGTTTTTT.

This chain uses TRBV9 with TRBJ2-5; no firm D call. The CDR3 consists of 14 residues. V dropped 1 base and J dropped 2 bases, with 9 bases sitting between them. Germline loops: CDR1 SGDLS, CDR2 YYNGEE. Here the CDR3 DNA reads TGTGCCAGCAGCGTAAACCAGGCACAAGAGACCCAGTACTTC. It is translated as CASSVNQAQETQYF.

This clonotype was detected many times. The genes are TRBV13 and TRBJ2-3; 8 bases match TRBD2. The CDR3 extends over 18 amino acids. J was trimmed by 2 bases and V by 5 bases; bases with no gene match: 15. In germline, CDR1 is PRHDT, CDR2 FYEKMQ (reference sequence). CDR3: CASSPLSGVQTSTDTQYF. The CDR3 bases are TGTGCCAGCAGCCCCCTTAGCGGGGTCCAAACTTCCACAGATACGCAGTATTTT.

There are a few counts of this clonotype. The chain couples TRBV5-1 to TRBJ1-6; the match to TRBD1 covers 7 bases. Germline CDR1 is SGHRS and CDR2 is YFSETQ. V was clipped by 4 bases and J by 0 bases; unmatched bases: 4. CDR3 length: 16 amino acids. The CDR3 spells CASSPGQSSYNSPLHF. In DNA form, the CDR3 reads TGCGCCAGCAGCCCGGGACAGAGCTCCTATAATTCACCCCTCCACTTT.

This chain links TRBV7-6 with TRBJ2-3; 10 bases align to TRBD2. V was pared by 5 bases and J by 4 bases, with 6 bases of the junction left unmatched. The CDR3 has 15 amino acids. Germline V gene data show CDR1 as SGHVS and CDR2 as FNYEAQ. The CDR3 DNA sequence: TGTGCCAGCAGCAAAGCGGGGGGGCCTGCAGATACGCAGTATTTT. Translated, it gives CASSKAGGPADTQYF.

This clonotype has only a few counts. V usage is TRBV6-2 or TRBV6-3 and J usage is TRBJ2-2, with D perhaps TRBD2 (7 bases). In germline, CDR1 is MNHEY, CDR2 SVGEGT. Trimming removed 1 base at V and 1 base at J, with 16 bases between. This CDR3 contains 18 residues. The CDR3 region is CASSYYDRGARNTGELFF. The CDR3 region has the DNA TGTGCCAGCAGTTACTACGACCGGGGGGCCCGGAACACCGGGGAGCTGTTTTTT.

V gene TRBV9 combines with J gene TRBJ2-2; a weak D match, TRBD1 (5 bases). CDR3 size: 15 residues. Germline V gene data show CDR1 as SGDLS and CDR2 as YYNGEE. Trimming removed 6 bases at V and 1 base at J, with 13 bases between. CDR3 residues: CASNIDGQNTGELFF. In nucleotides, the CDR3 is TGTGCCAGCAACATTGACGGACAGAACACCGGGGAGCTGTTTTTT.

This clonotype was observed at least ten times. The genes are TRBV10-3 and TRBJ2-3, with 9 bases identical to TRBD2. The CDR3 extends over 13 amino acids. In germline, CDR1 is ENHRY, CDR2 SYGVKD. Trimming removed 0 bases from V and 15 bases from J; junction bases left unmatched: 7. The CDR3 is CAISESTSGPPYF. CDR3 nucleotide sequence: TGTGCCATCAGTGAGTCGACTAGCGGTCCCCCCTATTTT.

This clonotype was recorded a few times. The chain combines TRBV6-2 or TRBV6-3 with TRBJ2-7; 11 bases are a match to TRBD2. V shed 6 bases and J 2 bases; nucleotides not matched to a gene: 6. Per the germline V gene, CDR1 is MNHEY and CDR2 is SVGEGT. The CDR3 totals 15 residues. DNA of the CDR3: TGTGCCAGCAGAATGACTAGCGGGGTGACCTACGAGCAGTACTTC. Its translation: CASRMTSGVTYEQYF.

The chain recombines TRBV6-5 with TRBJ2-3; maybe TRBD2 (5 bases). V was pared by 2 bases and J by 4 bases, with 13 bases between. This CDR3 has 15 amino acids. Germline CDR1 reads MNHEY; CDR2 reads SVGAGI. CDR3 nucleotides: TGTGCCAGCAGTTACAGGGAGCCCAGCTCAGATACGCAGTATTTT. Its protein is CASSYREPSSDTQYF.

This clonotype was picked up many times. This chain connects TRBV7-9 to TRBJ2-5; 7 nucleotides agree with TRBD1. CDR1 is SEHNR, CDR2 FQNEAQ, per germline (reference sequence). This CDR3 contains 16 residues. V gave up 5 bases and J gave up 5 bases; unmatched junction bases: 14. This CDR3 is CASSPKNRGTVETQYF. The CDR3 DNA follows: TGTGCCAGCAGCCCGAAGAACCGAGGGACAGTGGAGACCCAGTACTTC.

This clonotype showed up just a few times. Here the CDR3 DNA reads TGCGCCAGCAGCTCGGCCGGGGACAGAGCCATGAACACTGAAGCTTTCTTT. Translated: CASSSAGDRAMNTEAFF. V usage is TRBV5-1 and J usage is TRBJ1-1; 7 bases line up with TRBD1. The CDR3 is 17 residues long. Per the germline V gene, CDR1 is SGHRS and CDR2 is YFSETQ. V lost 3 bases, J lost 0 bases, and 11 bases stayed unmatched.